This note documents a single T cell receptor (beta chain) sequence. Its antigen is currently unknown. This sample includes further DNA sequences coding for the same CDR3. Clones were sequenced by immunoSEQ multiplex PCR, and TCRdb holds only the in-frame ones, with some missing. The sample holds 75,000 to 95,000 clones; roughly 91% are singletons and the top ten take 0.6% to 0.95%. The data belong to a study of a mutant IDH1 vaccine in newly diagnosed glioma. Study-level background: In the visit schedule, V12 fell in week 35, while V13 fell in week 47.

Time point indicated: week 47, end of study. Vaccination comprised doses that each held 300 ug of mutant IDH1 20-mer peptide, plus topical imiquimod. The ends lost 5 bases at V and 4 bases at J; junction bases unmatched: 3. The CDR3 has 14 amino acids. Germline values: CDR1 KGHSH, CDR2 LQKENI. The chain recombines TRBV18 with TRBJ1-5; 9 nucleotides agree with TRBD1. Sequenced here: PBMCs, sampled from a glioma patient whose treatment included an IDH1 peptide vaccine. This sequence was found in a woman in her forties or fifties with glioma. The CDR3 spells CASSSDRGNQPQHF. The CDR3 nucleotides read TGTGCCAGCTCATCCGACAGGGGGAATCAGCCCCAGCATTTT.